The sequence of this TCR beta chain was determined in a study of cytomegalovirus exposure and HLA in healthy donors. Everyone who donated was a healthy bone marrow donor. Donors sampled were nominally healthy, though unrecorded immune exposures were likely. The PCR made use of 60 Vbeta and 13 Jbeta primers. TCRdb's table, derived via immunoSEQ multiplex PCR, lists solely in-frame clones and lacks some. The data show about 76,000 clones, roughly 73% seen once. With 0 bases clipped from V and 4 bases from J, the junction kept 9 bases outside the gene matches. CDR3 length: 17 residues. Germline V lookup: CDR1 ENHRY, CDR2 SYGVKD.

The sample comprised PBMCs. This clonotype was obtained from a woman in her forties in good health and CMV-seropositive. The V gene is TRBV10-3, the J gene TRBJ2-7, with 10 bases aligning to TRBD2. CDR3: CAISESDITSGMYEQYF. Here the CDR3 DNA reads TGTGCCATCAGTGAGTCGGATATAACTAGCGGGATGTACGAGCAGTACTTC.